A single sample is the source of the 18 T cell receptor beta chains below, sequenced in a study of T cell responses to AZD1222 COVID-19 vaccine. TCRdb's table, derived via immunoSEQ multiplex PCR, lists solely in-frame clones and lacks some. The top ten clones hold around 5% of a sample with 90,000 to 120,000 clones, 93% of them seen once. The sample was peripheral blood, taken on day 0 of AZD1222 vaccination. Receptor source: an adult in good health.

V gene TRBV6-1 combines with J gene TRBJ1-5; the D gene is possibly TRBD1 (5 bases). The V gene lost 1 base and the J gene lost 0 bases, with 13 bases spanning the gap. This CDR3 spans 17 amino acids. In germline, CDR1 is MNHNS, CDR2 SASEGT. The CDR3 here is CASSEGGGYSSNQPQHF. CDR3 DNA: TGTGCCAGCAGTGAAGGGGGGGGTTACTCTAGCAATCAGCCCCAGCATTTT.

This clone is a singleton in its sample. V gene TRBV30 combines with J gene TRBJ1-1; D remains unclear. The V end lost 2 bases, the J end lost 2 bases, and 15 bases lay between the germline ends. Looked up from germline, CDR1 is GTSNPN and CDR2 is SVGIG (reference sequence). The CDR3 contains 15 residues. For the CDR3, the DNA is TGTGCCTGGAGTCCCGTAGGCCAACAAAACACTGAAGCTTTCTTT. This gives the protein CAWSPVGQQNTEAFF.

Concerning this clone itself: One junction end does not reproduce the germline sequence, and a read error may be involved. The chain is built from TRBV5-4 and TRBJ2-5; 7 positions match TRBD2. The length of the CDR3 is 16 residues. CDR1 is SGHNT, CDR2 YYREEE, per germline (reference sequence). CDR3 bases: TGTGTCAGCAGCTTCCCCCCGGCGGGAGCCCAAGAGACCCAGTACTTC. This translates into CVSSFPPAGAQETQYF.

The V and J genes are TRBV4-2 and TRBJ1-3; D is unresolved. The V gene's germline CDR1 is LGHNA and CDR2 YNFKEQ. This CDR3 spans 14 amino acids. The V end lost 4 bases, the J end lost 1 base, and 8 bases lay between the germline ends. In nucleotides, the CDR3 is TGTGCCAGCAGCCGCCGGTTTTCTGGAAACACCATATATTTT. Protein: CASSRRFSGNTIYF.

This sequence joins TRBV29-1 and TRBJ2-5; D unresolved. Germline V gene lookup returns CDR1 SQVTM and CDR2 ANQGSEA. CDR3 length: 10 amino acids. V dropped 4 bases and J dropped 5 bases, with 5 bases sitting between them. This CDR3 is CSVVAETQYF. Written as DNA, the CDR3 is TGCAGCGTTGTTGCCGAGACCCAGTACTTC. The full variable domain, completed using reference TRBV29-1 and TRBJ2-5, is SAVISQKPSRDICQRGTSLTIQCQVDSQVTMMFWYRQQPGQSLTLIATANQGSEATYESGFVIDKFPISRPNLTFSTLTVSNMSPEDSSIYLCSVVAETQYFGPGTRLLVL.

V usage is TRBV7-2 and J usage is TRBJ1-2, with D maybe TRBD1 (5 bases). The CDR3 length is 14 residues. V gave up 0 bases and J gave up 8 bases, with 13 bases separating them. Germline V lookup: CDR1 SGHTA, CDR2 FQGNSA. CDR3 DNA: TGTGCCAGCAGCTTAGCGGCAGGGCGTTCGGGCTACACCTTC. This gives the protein CASSLAAGRSGYTF.

V usage is TRBV7-9 and J usage is TRBJ2-1; a weak D match, TRBD2 (6 bases). There are 14 residues in the CDR3. V lost 1 base, J lost 8 bases, and 12 bases lay in between. Germline CDR1 SEHNR, CDR2 FQNEAQ (reference sequence). CDR3 nucleotides: TGTGCCAGCAGCTTAGAAGGGACTTCAGATGAGCAGTTCTTC. Amino acid sequence: CASSLEGTSDEQFF.

The rearrangement uses TRBV29-1 and TRBJ2-1; TRBD2 is a possible D gene (7 bases). V shed 0 bases and J shed 10 bases, with 19 bases lying between them. The germline V gene has CDR1 SQVTM and CDR2 ANQGSEA. The CDR3 sequence is 15 residues long. The CDR3 nucleotides read TGCAGCGTTGAAGATCGAGGGGGAGGGCCGGACGAGCAGTTCTTC. Translation: CSVEDRGGGPDEQFF.

The genes are TRBV4-3 and TRBJ2-3; 10 nucleotides agree with TRBD2. The CDR3 totals 16 residues. The V and J ends lost 3 bases and 0 bases, in that order; junction bases with no gene match: 3. Germline V gene lookup returns CDR1 LGHNA and CDR2 YSLEER. The CDR3 sequence is CASSQSSGRSTDTQYF. DNA of the CDR3: TGCGCCAGCAGCCAGAGTAGCGGGAGGAGCACAGATACGCAGTATTTT.

The J gene is TRBJ2-7, the V gene TRBV2; D might be TRBD1 (6 bases). The ends were cut back, 2 bases at V and 4 bases at J, with 12 bases in the middle. The germline V gene encodes CDR1 SNHLY and CDR2 FYNNEI. The CDR3 has 14 amino acids. This CDR3 is CASSESPGAYEQYF. The CDR3 DNA reads TGTGCCAGCAGTGAATCCCCAGGGGCATACGAGCAGTACTTC.

This clone has only one observation. V is TRBV23-1 and J is TRBJ1-2, with D possibly being TRBD1 (6 bases). TRBV23-1 falls under the ORF class, with uncertain function. Between the trimmed V and J ends, which lost 8 bases and 0 bases, there was a span of 22 bases. The CDR3 has 17 amino acids. This chain's CDR3 is CASFSSKGTTANYGYTF. CDR3 coding DNA: TGCGCCAGCTTCTCCAGCAAGGGGACAACAGCTAACTATGGCTACACCTTC.

V is TRBV30 and J is TRBJ2-1; D is undetermined. The CDR3 is 15 residues long. Trimming stripped 2 bases from V and 9 bases from J, with 20 bases between. Germline-derived CDR1 and CDR2 are GTSNPN and SVGIG (reference sequence). The CDR3 DNA is TGTGCCTGGAGTACGCTTGGAGTAACCAACCCTGAGCAGTTCTTC. Translation: CAWSTLGVTNPEQFF.

This clone was observed a few times. This chain links TRBV6-1 with TRBJ2-2; no firm D call. V dropped 6 bases and J dropped 6 bases, with 8 bases sitting between them. Germline V lookup: CDR1 MNHNS, CDR2 SASEGT. The CDR3 spans 12 residues. The CDR3 DNA sequence: TGTGCCAGCAGCCCGACGGCCGGGGAGCTGTTTTTT. Translated, it gives CASSPTAGELFF.

CDR3 coding DNA: TGTGCCAGCTCACGGACAGGGGCAGGAGGCAATCAGCCCCAGCATTTT. It translates to CASSRTGAGGNQPQHF. This chain links TRBV18 with TRBJ1-5, with 9 bases that match TRBD1. The CDR3 runs 16 residues. Germline CDR1 KGHSH, CDR2 LQKENI. Unmatched junction bases numbered 6, after V lost 4 bases and J lost 2 bases.

The sample holds many counts of this clone. The J gene is TRBJ2-7, the V gene TRBV5-8, with 9 bases fitting TRBD2. The length of the CDR3 is 15 residues. Looked up from germline, CDR1 is SGHTS and CDR2 is YDEGEE. The trim removed 4 bases at V and 4 bases at J, leaving 9 bases unmatched. The CDR3 reads CASSPLAGVSYEQYF. The CDR3 DNA follows: TGTGCCAGCAGCCCTTTAGCGGGAGTAAGTTACGAGCAGTACTTC. Looking up the rest from reference TRBV5-8 and TRBJ2-7 gives the full variable domain: EAGVTQSPTHLIKTRGQQATLRCSPISGHTSVYWYQQALGLGLQFLLWYDEGEERNRGNFPPRFSGRQFPNYSSELNVNALELEDSALYLCASSPLAGVSYEQYFGPGTRLTVT.

V and J are TRBV21-1 and TRBJ2-1; TRBD2 is taken as the D call from the table, unchecked against the DNA. TRBV21-1 is a pseudogene segment. The CDR3 spans 18 residues. The CDR3 here is CASSKGGGSESSYNEQFF. In DNA form, the CDR3 reads TGTGCCAGCAGCAAAGGGGGGGGGTCGGAAAGCTCCTACAATGAGCAGTTCTTC.

DNA of the CDR3: TGCGCCAGCAGTCAATCGGTGCGCCAGCCATTTCACGAGCAGTACTTC. Its translation is CASSQSVRQPFHEQYF. V gene TRBV23-1 combines with J gene TRBJ2-7; D not certain. TRBV23-1 has ORF status, its function being uncertain. Trimming pared 0 bases from V and 5 bases from J, leaving 17 bases between. The CDR3 is 16 amino acids.

The chain joins TRBV6-2 or TRBV6-3 to TRBJ2-7; weak D call: TRBD2 (5 bases). V lost 4 bases to trimming and J lost 9 bases, with 13 bases between them. The CDR3 loop spans 12 amino acids. CDR1 is MNHEY and CDR2 is SVGEGT in the germline V gene. The CDR3, as DNA: TGTGCCAGCAGTTGGGATTCTAGCCGGCAGTACTTC. Translation gives CASSWDSSRQYF.